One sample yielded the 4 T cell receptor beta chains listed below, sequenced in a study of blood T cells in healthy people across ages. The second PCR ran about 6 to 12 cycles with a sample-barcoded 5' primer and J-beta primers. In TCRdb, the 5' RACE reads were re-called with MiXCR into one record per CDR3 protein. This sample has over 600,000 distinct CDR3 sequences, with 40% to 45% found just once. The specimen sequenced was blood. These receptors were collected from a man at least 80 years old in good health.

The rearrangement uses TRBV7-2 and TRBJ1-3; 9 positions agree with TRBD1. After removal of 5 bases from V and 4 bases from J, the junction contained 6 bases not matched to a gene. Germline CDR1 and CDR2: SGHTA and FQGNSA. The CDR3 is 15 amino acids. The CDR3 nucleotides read TGTGCCAGCAGCAACGGAGGGACAGGGGGAAACACCATATATTTT. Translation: CASSNGGTGGNTIYF.

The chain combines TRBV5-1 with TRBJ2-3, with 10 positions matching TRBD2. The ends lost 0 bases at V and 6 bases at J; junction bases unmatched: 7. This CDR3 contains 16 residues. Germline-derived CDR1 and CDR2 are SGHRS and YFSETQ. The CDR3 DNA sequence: TGCGCCAGCAGCTTGGCCATAGCGGGGGGCTGGGATACGCAGTATTTT. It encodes CASSLAIAGGWDTQYF.

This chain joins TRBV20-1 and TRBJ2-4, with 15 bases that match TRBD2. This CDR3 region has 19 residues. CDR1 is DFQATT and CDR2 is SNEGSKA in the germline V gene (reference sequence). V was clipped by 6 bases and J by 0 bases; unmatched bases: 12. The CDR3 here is CSARIPGLAGGRAKNIQYF. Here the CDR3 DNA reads TGCAGTGCCAGGATACCGGGACTAGCGGGGGGCCGAGCCAAAAACATTCAGTACTTC.

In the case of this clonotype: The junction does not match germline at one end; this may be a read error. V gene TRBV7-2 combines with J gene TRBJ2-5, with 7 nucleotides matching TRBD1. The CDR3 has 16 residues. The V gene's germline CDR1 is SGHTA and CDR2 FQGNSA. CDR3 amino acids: CVSSLGQGVLGETQYF. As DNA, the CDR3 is TGTGTCAGCAGCTTAGGGCAGGGGGTGTTAGGAGAGACCCAGTACTTC.